A selection of T cell receptor beta chains follows, all from one sample in a study of blood T cells in healthy people across ages. TCRdb called the 5' RACE reads again in MiXCR, with one record for every CDR3 protein. The table has more than 1,400,000 distinct CDR3 sequences, roughly 45% seen once. Sequencing was performed on blood. These receptors were obtained from a woman between 18 and 30 years old in good health. Both conserved end residues are part of each CDR3. A D gene is named only where the DNA matches it firmly. For some rows the clone size is stated as once, few or many, or as a class when expanded; others skip it.

15 | TRBJ1-5 | NA | NA | TRBV7-9 | TGTGCCAGCAGCTTTGGCAGGGATAGCAATCAGCCCCAGCATTTT | CASSFGRDSNQPQHF
16 | TRBJ1-2 | NA | TRBD1 | TRBV2 | TGTGCCAGCAGCCTAATCCCGACAGGGGGAAACTATGGCTACACCTTC | CASSLIPTGGNYGYTF
15 | TRBJ2-5 | NA | NA | TRBV11-1 | TGTGCCTGCAGCTCACCATGGGGAGGCCAAGAGACCCAGTACTTC | CACSSPWGGQETQYF
15 | TRBJ2-1 | NA | TRBD2 | TRBV14 | TGTGCCAGCAGCGCGGGGGAGTGGGGATACGATGAGCAGTTCTTC | CASSAGEWGYDEQFF
15 | TRBJ1-5 | NA | NA | TRBV20-1 | TGCAGTGCTATCTCCTCGGGCACGGCAAATCAGCCCCAGCATTTT | CSAISSGTANQPQHF
13 | TRBJ2-2 | NA | NA | TRBV10-1 | TGCGCCAGCAGTAACAGTATCCCCGGGGAGCTGTTTTTT | CASSNSIPGELFF
15 | TRBJ2-7 | few | NA | TRBV2 | TGTGCCAGCAGTGAAATCGAGACAGCCACCTACGAGCAGTACTTC | CASSEIETATYEQYF
13 | TRBJ1-2 | NA | NA | TRBV10-3 | TGTGCCATCAGTGAGGACCCCGGATTGGGCTACACCTTC | CAISEDPGLGYTF
16 | TRBJ2-1 | once | NA | TRBV27 | TGTGCCAGCAGTTCCCAGGGGTTCGGGTGGGATGTAGAGCAGTTCTTC | CASSSQGFGWDVEQFF
14 | TRBJ1-4 | NA | NA | TRBV27 | TGTGCCAGCAGGATTATAGGGTCTAATGAAAAACTGTTTTTT | CASRIIGSNEKLFF
14 | TRBJ2-5 | NA | NA | TRBV12-3/TRBV12-4 | TGTGCCAGCAGTTTTGTACCCAGCCAAGAGACCCAGTACTTC | CASSFVPSQETQYF